The subject of this entry is one TCR beta chain. The antigen remains undetermined. This record comes from a study of graft-versus-host responses after intestinal transplantation. Overall study context: Multivisceral, liver-intestinal, or isolated intestinal transplants were performed in recipients. Study-wide points: GvH clones turned up in recipient marrow; some had shown up first in ileum or blood.

The germline V gene has CDR1 MDHEN and CDR2 SYDVKM. V dropped 2 bases and J dropped 4; count of bases not matched to a gene: 6. The CDR3 totals 15 residues. Clones were read by immunoSEQ multiplex PCR, and TCRdb kept only the in-frame ones, dropping some. The sample consists of about 46,000 clones, approximately 92% of them appearing once. The starting material was PBMCs, obtained roughly 860 days after a first intestinal transplant, on the day of a second. The clonotype comes from a human patient who received an intestinal transplant, so some T cells may come from the graft donor. The V gene is TRBV28, the J gene TRBJ1-2, with 8 bases fitting TRBD1. The CDR3 here is CASSLTQTGAYGYTF. DNA for the CDR3: TGTGCCAGCAGTTTAACTCAGACAGGGGCCTATGGCTACACCTTC.